The 7 T cell receptor beta chains in this list originate from one sample, sequenced in a study of blood T cell repertoires in COVID-19 (dated by TCRdb to 2020 to 2021). Libraries were constructed by the immunoSEQ multiplex PCR assay. This is the immuneACCESS table as TCRdb keeps it, with only in-frame sequences that have V and J called. A part of the clones is gone; compared with another copy, unresolved V genes explain less than half, and the rest is unexplained. In all, the sample holds hundreds of thousands of clones, and 70% to 90% of those were seen once. Approximately 2% of the sample is held by the ten biggest clonotypes. The sample was PBMCs or T cells enriched from blood (not recorded which). The receptors were sampled from a woman aged 18-35 years with acute COVID-19.

This clone was detected only once. The chain carries TRBV7-3 and TRBJ2-5, with 8 bases matching TRBD1. J lost 6 bases, V lost 3 bases, and 3 bases had no gene match. The germline V gene encodes CDR1 SGHTA and CDR2 FQGTGA. The CDR3 loop spans 13 amino acids. The CDR3 nucleotides are TGTGCCAGCAGCTTTGACAGGGGTCAGACCCAGTACTTC. Translating it yields CASSFDRGQTQYF. The full variable domain, in which reference TRBV7-3 and TRBJ2-5 provide the parts outside the CDR3, is GAGVSQTPSNKVTEKGKYVELRCDPISGHTALYWYRQSLGQGPEFLIYFQGTGAADDSGLPNDRFFAVRPEGSVSTLKIQRTERGDSAVYLCASSFDRGQTQYFGPGTRLLVL.

The V and J genes are TRBV19 and TRBJ1-2; TRBD1 might be the D (5 bases). The germline CDR1 and CDR2 sequences are LNHDA and SQIVND (reference sequence). V gave up 3 bases and J gave up 8 bases, with 10 bases separating them. This CDR3 contains 12 residues. The CDR3 DNA reads as TGTGCCAGTAGTATGTTCCAGGGAGGCTACACCTTC. This gives the protein CASSMFQGGYTF. Complete variable domain (other parts from reference TRBV19 and TRBJ1-2): DGGITQSPKYLFRKEGQNVTLSCEQNLNHDAMYWYRQDPGQGLRLIYYSQIVNDFQKGDIAEGYSVSREKKESFPLTVTSAQKNPTAFYLCASSMFQGGYTFGSGTRLTVV.

The rearrangement links TRBV7-3 to TRBJ2-1, with 7 bases matching TRBD2. This CDR3 has 15 amino acids. The germline CDR1 and CDR2 sequences are SGHTA and FQGTGA. V gave up 5 bases and J gave up 4 bases; unmatched junction bases: 8. CDR3: CASSERASGYNEQFF. CDR3 nucleotides: TGTGCCAGCAGCGAGCGGGCTAGCGGTTACAATGAGCAGTTCTTC.

The chain is built from TRBV4-3 and TRBJ1-1; 11 positions match TRBD1. V trimming: 0 bases; J trimming: 7 bases; junction bases outside the gene matches: 7. Germline values: CDR1 LGHNA, CDR2 YSLEER. This CDR3 contains 16 residues. The CDR3, as DNA: TGCGCCAGCAGCCAAGATCTAGGACAGGGGGCGAATGAAGCTTTCTTT. This encodes CASSQDLGQGANEAFF.

A single count supports this clone. The chain recombines TRBV25-1 with TRBJ2-3; TRBD2 agrees at 9 bases. Germline V gene sequence: CDR1 MGHDK, CDR2 SYGVNS. This CDR3 has 16 residues. J was trimmed by 2 bases and V by 6 bases; bases with no gene match: 9. For the CDR3, the DNA is TGTGCCAGCAGGGCAATAGCGGGAGACTACACAGATACGCAGTATTTT. Translation: CASRAIAGDYTDTQYF.

This clone was counted once. The V gene is TRBV5-1, the J gene TRBJ2-1; 15 nucleotides line up with TRBD2. Germline values: CDR1 SGHRS, CDR2 YFSETQ. The CDR3 consists of 18 residues. V lost 4 bases and J lost 0; bases outside the gene matches: 5. The CDR3 DNA reads TGCGCCAGCAGCCGGACTAGCGGGGGGGCTAGCTCCTACAATGAGCAGTTCTTC. Residues: CASSRTSGGASSYNEQFF.

The genes are TRBV11-1 and TRBJ2-5, with a tentative D call TRBD2 (7 bases). The length of the CDR3 is 15 residues. The ends were cut back, 3 bases at V and 5 bases at J, with 16 bases in the middle. Germline assignment: CDR1 SGHAT and CDR2 FQDESV (reference sequence). CDR3 in DNA: TGTGCCAGCAGCTTTTGGGGGGGGGCCATCGAGACCCAGTACTTC. Its protein product is CASSFWGGAIETQYF.